This T cell receptor beta chain originates from a study of blood T cell repertoires in COVID-19. Study at large: Samples taken during acute and convalescent COVID-19 were collected in the United States, Italy and Spain.

The repertoire was sequenced with immunoSEQ multiplex PCR; TCRdb's copy has only in-frame clones and lacks some. Of some 350,000 clones in the sample, 80% to 90% were seen once. Losses at the gene ends were 2 bases for V and 5 bases for J; bases not matched to a gene: 6. CDR1 is MNHEY and CDR2 is SVGAGI in the germline V gene. The CDR3 runs 15 residues. Sample: peripheral blood. The chain has TRBV6-5 and TRBJ2-7, with 10 bases aligning to TRBD1. The sequence was obtained from a woman aged 50 to 65 with COVID-19, enrolled during active disease. The CDR3 nucleotides are TGTGCCAGCAGTTACGGCGGGACAGGGGTCCACGAGCAGTACTTC. It is translated as CASSYGGTGVHEQYF.